The 20 T cell receptor beta chains below were found in one sample sequenced in a study of CD8 T cells in Susac syndrome (dated by TCRdb to the late 2010s). Library generation was performed with the immunoSEQ multiplex PCR assay. RNA was extracted using the RNeasy kit, and roughly 0.45 to 1 ug of the RNA was reverse transcribed with random hexamers. The public reads were quality trimmed at Q25 with fastp and then assembled into clones with MiXCR by TCRdb, keeping productive beta chains. Each entry is one CDR3 protein sequence, shown with its most common DNA and genes. The sample data list some 120,000 distinct CDR3 sequences, and about 95% of these were observed just once. The top ten constitute 0.085% to 0.09% of the sample. The sample was CD4+ T cells from PBMCs. Source of these receptors: a human donor in good health.

The chain combines TRBV12-3 or TRBV12-4 with TRBJ1-2, with 12 bases identical to TRBD1. This CDR3 has 15 amino acids. Trimming took 6 bases from V and 2 from J; bases not matched to a gene: 4. CDR3 sequence reads: CASSLGTGGNYGYTF. CDR3 sequence (DNA): TGTGCCAGCAGCCTAGGGACAGGGGGCAACTATGGCTACACCTTC.

The chain is built from TRBV19 and TRBJ1-2, with D tentatively TRBD1 (6 bases). Germline V lookup: CDR1 LNHDA, CDR2 SQIVND (reference sequence). CDR3 length: 16 residues. V gave up 5 bases and J gave up 6 bases, with 22 bases separating them. The CDR3 DNA reads as TGTGCCAGTAGTTTCGCCGGGACATCGATCAAGGATGGCTACACCTTC. It specifies CASSFAGTSIKDGYTF.

The chain uses TRBV19 and TRBJ2-4, with a possible D match to TRBD2 (6 bases). Looked up from germline, CDR1 is LNHDA and CDR2 is SQIVND (reference sequence). The CDR3 consists of 20 residues. With 5 bases removed from V and 3 bases from J, the gap between germline ends came to 29 bases. As DNA, the CDR3 is TGTGCCAGTAGTCCACATCCCAGACTAGAAGGAGACGGGGTCAAAAACATTCAGTACTTC. Translating gives CASSPHPRLEGDGVKNIQYF.

The rearrangement joins TRBV5-4 to TRBJ2-5, with 11 bases fitting TRBD1. Looked up from germline, CDR1 is SGHNT and CDR2 is YYREEE (reference sequence). V trimming: 6 bases; J trimming: 5 bases; junction bases outside the gene matches: 9. The CDR3 contains 15 residues. DNA of the CDR3: TGTGCCAGCAACCAAGGACAGGGGGCGTGGGAGACCCAGTACTTC. Encoded protein: CASNQGQGAWETQYF.

The chain joins TRBV4-3 to TRBJ2-5, with 8 nucleotides matching TRBD1. The V segment lost 3 bases and the J segment 2 bases; nucleotides outside the gene matches: 8. The V gene's germline CDR1 is LGHNA and CDR2 YSLEER. The CDR3 runs to 16 residues. The DNA for the CDR3 is TGCGCCAGCAGCCATGAATGGACAGGGCTTCAAGAGACCCAGTACTTC. It encodes CASSHEWTGLQETQYF.

V is TRBV6-5 and J is TRBJ1-2, with 8 bases fitting TRBD1. Germline CDR1 reads MNHEY; CDR2 reads SVGAGI. With V trimmed by 5 bases and J by 4 bases, 6 bases remained unmatched. This CDR3 is 14 amino acids long. The CDR3 DNA follows: TGTGCCAGCAGTCCATCGACAGGGGCCTATGGCTACACCTTC. Translation gives CASSPSTGAYGYTF.

This clonotype appeared once. The genes are TRBV7-9 and TRBJ2-5, with a possible D match to TRBD1 (6 bases). The CDR3 is made up of 15 amino acids. V shed 1 base and J shed 2 bases, with 11 bases lying between them. Germline V gene lookup returns CDR1 SEHNR and CDR2 FQNEAQ (reference sequence). As DNA, the CDR3 is TGTGCCAGCAGCTTAGAACAGGGCCGACAAGAGACCCAGTACTTC. It yields the protein CASSLEQGRQETQYF.

This chain uses TRBV3-1 with TRBJ1-5, with 8 bases identical to TRBD1. The germline V gene encodes CDR1 LGHDT and CDR2 YNNKEL (reference sequence). Trimming cost V 4 bases and J 9 bases; bases outside gene matches: 8. The CDR3 runs to 14 residues. CDR3 region: CASSPRGLSGPQHF. CDR3 nucleotide sequence: TGTGCCAGCAGCCCCAGGGGGCTCTCGGGGCCCCAGCATTTT. The variable domain in full, with the rest retrieved from reference TRBV3-1 and TRBJ1-5, is DTAVSQTPKYLVTQMGNDKSIKCEQNLGHDTMYWYKQDSKKFLKIMFSYNNKELIINETVPNRFSPKSPDKAHLNLHINSLELGDSAVYFCASSPRGLSGPQHFGDGTRLSIL.

The V call is TRBV3-1, the J call TRBJ1-1; TRBD1 matches at 11 bases. Trimming removed 4 bases from V and 3 bases from J; junction bases left unmatched: 1. The CDR3 totals 14 residues. CDR1 and CDR2 (germline): LGHDT, YNNKEL (reference sequence). The DNA for the CDR3 is TGTGCCAGCAGCCGGGGACAGGGGGACACTGAAGCTTTCTTT. Amino acids: CASSRGQGDTEAFF.

The chain has TRBV7-2 and TRBJ2-1; TRBD2 agrees at 10 bases. CDR1 is SGHTA, CDR2 FQGNSA, per germline. The CDR3 totals 15 residues. Trimming cost V 6 bases and J 4 bases; bases outside gene matches: 6. The CDR3 loop is CASRSGLAKYNEQFF. CDR3 bases: TGTGCCAGCAGATCGGGACTAGCGAAATACAATGAGCAGTTCTTC.

V is TRBV2 and J is TRBJ2-1, with 10 bases that match TRBD2. V was pared by 5 bases and J by 4 bases, with 5 bases of the junction left unmatched. The CDR3 is 15 residues long. Germline V gene data show CDR1 as SNHLY and CDR2 as FYNNEI. The CDR3 coding sequence is TGTGCCAGCAGTCCCGGGACTAGCGAGTACAATGAGCAGTTCTTC. Its protein product is CASSPGTSEYNEQFF.

Here the CDR3 DNA reads TGCAGCGCGTTACTCAGGAACACTGAAGCTTTCTTT. As protein: CSALLRNTEAFF. This chain uses TRBV29-1 with TRBJ1-1; no reliable D call. CDR1 and CDR2 (germline): SQVTM, ANQGSEA. The CDR3 totals 12 residues. V lost 7 bases, J lost 1 base, and 10 bases lay in between.

The chain has TRBV30 and TRBJ1-2; 7 positions match TRBD1. In germline, CDR1 is GTSNPN, CDR2 SVGIG (reference sequence). V lost 1 base and J lost 4; bases outside the gene matches: 9. This CDR3 comprises 15 residues. DNA of the CDR3: TGTGCCTGGAGTGCAATCGACAGGGAGGGCTATGGCTACACCTTC. Residues: CAWSAIDREGYGYTF.

The chain employs TRBV20-1 and TRBJ2-1, with D perhaps assigned TRBD1 or TRBD2 (6 bases each). Germline V gene sequence: CDR1 DFQATT, CDR2 SNEGSKA (reference sequence). This CDR3 comprises 14 residues. With 0 bases removed from V and 7 bases from J, the gap between germline ends came to 13 bases. CDR3 bases: TGCAGTGCTAGAGATCGGAGGGGGTGGAATGAGCAGTTCTTC. This sequence encodes CSARDRRGWNEQFF.

The genes are TRBV29-1 and TRBJ2-3; maybe TRBD2 (5 bases). Deletions cut 6 bases from V and 5 bases from J, with 9 bases between. Germline V gene lookup returns CDR1 SQVTM and CDR2 ANQGSEA. The CDR3 is 11 residues long. The CDR3: CSVGRGDTQYF. The CDR3 coding sequence is TGCAGCGTGGGGAGAGGAGATACGCAGTATTTT.

The genes are TRBV30 and TRBJ2-7, with TRBD2 as a possible D gene (6 bases). CDR1 is GTSNPN and CDR2 is SVGIG in the germline V gene (reference sequence). The CDR3 spans 12 residues. The germline V and J ends were trimmed by 8 bases and 1 base, with 12 bases remaining between them. As DNA, the CDR3 is TGTGCCGCCGCTCGGGGGTCCTACGAGCAGTACTTC. Protein sequence: CAAARGSYEQYF.

This clonotype was detected a few times. This sequence joins TRBV12-3 or TRBV12-4 and TRBJ1-2; 9 bases match TRBD1. CDR3 length: 15 residues. The V and J ends lost 4 bases and 3 bases, in that order; junction bases with no gene match: 6. This CDR3 reads CASSSPDRGDYGYTF. CDR3 sequence (DNA): TGTGCCAGCAGTTCCCCGGACAGGGGAGACTATGGCTACACCTTC.

The chain recombines TRBV12-3 or TRBV12-4 with TRBJ2-5, with D unclear. With 5 bases removed from V and 2 bases from J, the gap between germline ends came to 12 bases. The CDR3 totals 14 residues. For the CDR3, the DNA is TGTGCCAGCAGTCCTACAAGAGCGCAAGAGACCCAGTACTTC. Translation: CASSPTRAQETQYF.

The CDR3 spells CSADETSKETQYF. CDR3 in DNA: TGCAGTGCTGACGAGACTAGTAAAGAGACCCAGTACTTC. This chain joins TRBV20-1 and TRBJ2-5; weak D call: TRBD2 (6 bases). The CDR3 is 13 amino acids. Trimming removed 5 bases from V and 3 bases from J, with 13 bases in between. The germline V gene has CDR1 DFQATT and CDR2 SNEGSKA (reference sequence).

The chain uses TRBV3-1 and TRBJ2-5, with D hard to call. Germline V CDR1 and CDR2: LGHDT, YNNKEL (reference sequence). CDR3 length equals 14 residues. The V gene lost 2 bases and the J gene lost 4 bases, with 11 bases spanning the gap. CDR3 sequence: CASSQNLGGETQYF. CDR3 sequence (DNA): TGTGCCAGCAGCCAAAACTTAGGTGGAGAGACCCAGTACTTC.